A selection of T cell receptor beta chains follows, all from one sample in a study of blood T cells in healthy people across ages. TCRdb ran MiXCR on the 5' RACE reads and lists one entry per CDR3 protein. The profile shows under 950,000 distinct CDR3 sequences, 22% of them singletons. Sequenced material: blood. These receptors were collected from a man in his 70s in good health. Both conserved end residues are part of each CDR3. D genes are given only for firm matches. Some rows have no size entry. The others give once, few or many, or a class for an expanded clone.

V gene	J gene	clone size	D gene	CDR3 protein	CDR3 DNA
TRBV20-1	TRBJ2-7	few	NA	CSARDFGASGYTYEQYF	TGCAGTGCTAGAGATTTCGGCGCGTCGGGGTACACCTACGAGCAGTACTTC
TRBV29-1	TRBJ1-1	few	TRBD1	CSVEDRGTATHEAFF	TGCAGCGTTGAAGATCGAGGGACAGCCACTCACGAAGCTTTCTTT
TRBV18	TRBJ2-5	many	NA	CASSPLGQETQYF	TGTGCCAGCTCACCACTAGGCCAAGAGACCCAGTACTTC
TRBV20-1	TRBJ1-6	NA	NA	CSARSAGNSPLHF	TGCAGTGCTAGATCGGCGGGTAATTCACCCCTCCACTTT
TRBV29-1	TRBJ2-1	NA	TRBD2	CSVSSGMPYNEQFF	TGCAGCGTCTCTAGCGGGATGCCCTACAATGAGCAGTTCTTC
TRBV28	TRBJ1-3	NA	NA	CASRVGGGLDTIYF	TGTGCCAGCAGAGTAGGTGGGGGATTAGACACCATATATTTT
TRBV20-1	TRBJ2-4	many	NA	CSAREEGGRLIKNIQYF	TGCAGTGCTAGAGAAGAGGGAGGAAGGTTAATCAAAAACATTCAGTACTTC
TRBV10-1	TRBJ2-5	NA	NA	CASSGTNQETQYF	TGCGCCAGCAGTGGGACTAACCAAGAGACCCAGTACTTC
TRBV19	TRBJ2-3	few	NA	CASSPPGEYTQYF	TGTGCCAGTAGCCCCCCAGGAGAGTATACGCAGTATTTT
TRBV10-3	TRBJ1-2	few	NA	CATGAGSYGYTF	TGTGCCACCGGGGCAGGGAGCTATGGCTACACCTTC
TRBV20-1	TRBJ1-4	NA	NA	CSARDPQTTNEKLFF	TGCAGTGCTAGAGATCCCCAGACAACTAATGAAAAACTGTTTTTT
TRBV20-1	TRBJ1-1	NA	NA	CSARVPRGDTEAFF	TGCAGTGCTAGAGTTCCCCGAGGCGACACTGAAGCTTTCTTT
TRBV27	TRBJ2-1	NA	TRBD2	CASSLLPWTSGGNEQFF	TGTGCCAGCAGTTTACTCCCCTGGACTAGCGGGGGCAATGAGCAGTTCTTC
TRBV7-9	TRBJ2-3	NA	NA	CASSYLDSDTQYF	TGTGCCAGCAGCTACCTCGACTCAGATACGCAGTATTTT
TRBV7-2	TRBJ2-3	NA	NA	CASSQLGVAGDTQYF	TGTGCCAGCAGCCAGCTCGGGGTCGCGGGAGATACGCAGTATTTT
TRBV6-5	TRBJ1-2	NA	TRBD1	CASSTTGTSLGYTF	TGTGCCAGCAGTACGACAGGGACCTCGCTGGGCTACACCTTC
TRBV5-8	TRBJ2-3	NA	NA	CASSLAAGVPGTDTQYF	TGTGCCAGCAGCTTGGCGGCAGGGGTCCCCGGCACAGATACGCAGTATTTT
TRBV6-2/TRBV6-3	TRBJ2-3	NA	NA	CASRQTSKETQYF	TGCGCCAGCAGACAGACTAGTAAGGAGACGCAGTATTTT
TRBV19	TRBJ2-6	few	NA	CASRGLGLGSGANVLTF	TGTGCCAGTAGAGGGCTAGGGCTGGGCTCTGGGGCCAACGTCCTGACTTTC
TRBV6-5	TRBJ2-2	many	NA	CASSYMGFGGELFF	TGTGCCAGCAGTTACATGGGTTTTGGCGGGGAGCTGTTTTTT
TRBV18	TRBJ1-4	NA	NA	CASSKQGYNEKLFF	TGTGCCAGCTCAAAACAGGGTTATAATGAAAAACTGTTTTTT
TRBV7-2	TRBJ2-3	once	NA	CASGFLRADTQYF	TGTGCCAGCGGTTTTTTGCGGGCTGATACGCAGTATTTT
TRBV3-1	TRBJ1-1	NA	NA	CASSQGIDRRTEAFF	TGTGCCAGCAGCCAAGGTATCGACAGGAGGACTGAAGCTTTCTTT
TRBV7-8	TRBJ1-1	NA	NA	CASSLRRSVEAFF	TGTGCCAGCAGCCTTAGAAGGTCCGTGGAAGCTTTCTTT
TRBV2	TRBJ2-4	NA	NA	CASSEPRGGKNIQYF	TGTGCCAGCAGTGAACCCCGGGGTGGTAAAAACATTCAGTACTTC
TRBV7-9	TRBJ1-5	NA	TRBD1	CASSSQGALSNQPQHF	TGTGCCAGCAGCTCCCAGGGGGCTTTGAGCAATCAGCCCCAGCATTTT
TRBV2	TRBJ1-4	few	NA	CASSPGDSNEKLFF	TGTGCCAGCAGCCCCGGAGACAGTAATGAAAAACTGTTTTTT
TRBV12-3/TRBV12-4	TRBJ2-3	few	TRBD2	CASSLRTSDADTQYF	TGTGCCAGCAGCCTTAGGACTAGCGACGCAGATACGCAGTATTTT
TRBV29-1	TRBJ1-1	NA	NA	CSARQANTEAFF	TGCAGCGCAAGACAGGCTAACACTGAAGCTTTCTTT
TRBV6-6	TRBJ1-4	NA	TRBD1	CASSWGQPTTNEKLFF	TGTGCCAGCAGCTGGGGACAGCCTACAACTAATGAAAAACTGTTTTTT
TRBV7-2	TRBJ2-7	NA	TRBD2	CAGSLDSSGAYEQYF	TGTGCCGGCAGCTTAGACAGTAGCGGGGCCTACGAGCAGTACTTC
TRBV18	TRBJ1-1	few	NA	CASSPRADLTEAFF	TGTGCCAGCTCACCACGGGCCGACCTCACTGAAGCTTTCTTT
TRBV29-1	TRBJ2-5	NA	TRBD2	CSCTGTSGKETQYF	TGCAGTTGCACGGGGACTAGCGGGAAAGAGACCCAGTACTTC
TRBV13	TRBJ1-2	few	TRBD1	CASSFAPGQGYGYTF	TGTGCCAGCAGCTTTGCCCCTGGACAGGGCTATGGCTACACCTTC
TRBV5-1	TRBJ1-4	NA	TRBD1	CASSASRGLDEKLFF	TGCGCCAGCAGCGCATCCAGGGGGTTAGATGAAAAACTGTTTTTT
TRBV6-2/TRBV6-3	TRBJ2-1	few	NA	CASTEVVGVSSYNEQFF	TGTGCCAGCACTGAGGTCGTCGGCGTCAGCTCCTACAATGAGCAGTTCTTC
TRBV20-1	TRBJ2-3	few	NA	CSARDWRGVGTDTQYF	TGCAGTGCTAGAGATTGGAGGGGCGTAGGTACAGATACGCAGTATTTT
TRBV5-1	TRBJ2-3	few	NA	CASSLGGLTRTDTQYF	TGCGCCAGCAGCTTGGGGGGCCTGACTCGCACAGATACGCAGTATTTT
TRBV4-1	TRBJ1-2	few	NA	CASSLGGLTDGYTF	TGCGCCAGCAGCCTCGGGGGACTCACGGATGGCTACACCTTC
TRBV27	TRBJ2-7	few	NA	CASSSYPGLGGYEQYF	TGTGCCAGCAGTTCATATCCAGGACTAGGGGGGTACGAGCAGTACTTC
TRBV7-2	TRBJ1-6	NA	NA	CASSQTLDRDSLLHF	TGTGCCAGCAGCCAGACCTTAGATAGAGATTCACTCCTCCACTTT
TRBV4-3	TRBJ1-4	few	NA	CASSQDLPGGGLGEKLFF	TGCGCCAGCAGCCAAGATCTCCCGGGGGGCGGTCTTGGAGAAAAACTGTTTTTT
TRBV5-4	TRBJ2-1	few	NA	CASSLTYDSYNEQFF	TGTGCCAGCAGCTTGACCTACGACTCCTACAATGAGCAGTTCTTC
TRBV2	TRBJ1-3	NA	NA	CASVRVDTIYF	TGTGCCAGCGTGCGGGTCGACACCATATATTTT
TRBV7-2	TRBJ1-2	many	NA	CASSLDNNYGYTF	TGTGCCAGCAGCTTAGACAATAACTATGGCTACACCTTC
TRBV5-6	TRBJ2-7	NA	TRBD1	CASSSLPRDSSYEQYF	TGTGCCAGCAGCTCGCTACCCCGGGACAGCTCCTACGAGCAGTACTTC
TRBV12-3/TRBV12-4	TRBJ2-3	NA	TRBD2	CASSTSGVADTQYF	TGTGCCAGTTCAACTAGCGGGGTCGCAGATACGCAGTATTTT
TRBV5-1	TRBJ2-3	few	NA	CASSPTDRASTDTQYF	TGCGCCAGCAGCCCCACGGACAGAGCCAGCACAGATACGCAGTATTTT
TRBV5-1	TRBJ1-5	NA	NA	CASSSTTDQPQHF	TGCGCCAGCAGCTCGACGACAGATCAGCCCCAGCATTTT
TRBV15	TRBJ2-1	few	NA	CATSRVDSEQFF	TGTGCCACCAGCAGGGTCGACTCAGAGCAGTTCTTC
TRBV20-1	TRBJ1-1	NA	TRBD1	CSATKDRGKREAEAFF	TGCAGTGCTACCAAGGACAGGGGGAAACGAGAAGCTGAAGCTTTCTTT
TRBV20-1	TRBJ1-2	NA	NA	CSARHPVWGSGGYTF	TGCAGTGCTAGACACCCCGTATGGGGTAGCGGAGGCTACACCTTC
TRBV29-1	TRBJ2-3	many	TRBD2	CSHSLRGATNTQYF	TGCAGCCACTCTTTGCGGGGGGCCACGAATACGCAGTATTTT